The next 26 T cell receptor beta chains were all read from a single sample in a study of blood T cells in healthy people across ages (dated by TCRdb to the mid-2010s). The library was produced with 5' RACE. Sequencing was carried out with an Illumina HiSeq 2500. A second PCR of roughly 7 to 11 cycles was run with a J-beta primer mix and a sample-barcoded 5' primer. The public reads were reprocessed in TCRdb via fastp at Q25 and MiXCR, keeping in-frame beta chains. Here each entry gathers all rows of one CDR3 protein and keeps the most common genes and DNA. In this sample the table shows almost 800,000 distinct CDR3 sequences, about 62% of which occur a single time. Of the sample, 20% to 25% is held by the ten largest clones. Sequenced sample: blood. The receptors stem from a man younger than 45 in good health.

The table lists this clonotype with a few counts. This rearrangement joins TRBV11-1 to TRBJ1-4; D is uncertain. The CDR3 has 13 amino acids. V was clipped by 4 bases and J by 10 bases, with 13 bases between them. The germline V gene encodes CDR1 SGHAT and CDR2 FQDESV (reference sequence). This chain's CDR3 is CASSSAGLRKLFF. In DNA form, the CDR3 reads TGTGCCAGCAGCTCCGCTGGATTGAGAAAACTGTTTTTT.

This clonotype was recorded only once. The chain carries TRBV2 and TRBJ2-2, with no clear D. This CDR3 is built from 11 residues. Trimming shortened V by 7 bases and J by 5 bases, and 5 bases separated the two germline ends. Germline CDR1 is SNHLY and CDR2 is FYNNEI. Here the CDR3 DNA reads TGTGCCAGCATGAAGACCGGGGAGCTGTTTTTT. It is translated as CASMKTGELFF.

As DNA, the CDR3 is TGCAGTGCTAGATCCCTCCCCCTACAAGAGACCCAGTACTTC. Its translation is CSARSLPLQETQYF. The chain recombines TRBV20-1 with TRBJ2-4; no firm D call. The DNA end is a closer match to TRBJ2-5, so the J assignment may be wrong. CDR3 size: 14 residues. CDR1 and CDR2 from the germline V gene are DFQATT and SNEGSKA (reference sequence).

The V call is TRBV6-5, the J call TRBJ2-6; D ambiguous. V dropped 2 bases and J dropped 0 bases, with 5 bases sitting between them. The CDR3 length is 15 residues. CDR1 is MNHEY and CDR2 is SVGAGI in the germline V gene. The CDR3 DNA reads TGTGCCAGCAGTTACGCATACTCTGGGGCCAACGTCCTGACTTTC. It translates to CASSYAYSGANVLTF.

The chain is built from TRBV7-9 and TRBJ2-7; the D gene is possibly TRBD1 (6 bases). V gave up 2 bases and J gave up 0 bases, with 11 bases separating them. The length of the CDR3 is 15 residues. CDR1 and CDR2 (germline): SEHNR, FQNEAQ (reference sequence). In nucleotides, the CDR3 is TGTGCCAGCAGCTTACAGGGGTCCAACTCCTACGAGCAGTACTTC. Translation: CASSLQGSNSYEQYF.

The chain employs TRBV7-9 and TRBJ2-5; the match to TRBD1 covers 8 bases. The ends lost 7 bases at V and 5 bases at J; junction bases unmatched: 15. CDR3 length: 16 amino acids. Germline V CDR1 and CDR2: SEHNR, FQNEAQ (reference sequence). The CDR3 nucleotides are TGTGCCAGCACCCTGGGTTTGCGGCAGGGGGCCGAGACCCAGTACTTC. Translated: CASTLGLRQGAETQYF.

This chain joins TRBV12-3 or TRBV12-4 and TRBJ1-2, with TRBD1 as a possible D gene (5 bases). CDR3 length equals 11 residues. V gave up 6 bases and J gave up 8 bases, with 10 bases separating them. CDR3 residues: CASRGRGGYTF. The CDR3 nucleotides are TGTGCCAGCAGGGGGAGGGGAGGCTACACCTTC.

This chain joins TRBV14 and TRBJ2-1; D is uncertain. CDR3 length equals 13 residues. The germline V and J ends were trimmed by 4 bases and 7 bases, with 11 bases remaining between them. Germline V gene sequence: CDR1 SGHDN, CDR2 FVKESK. CDR3 DNA sequence: TGTGCCAGCAGCCCCCAGCCCGTAAATGAGCAGTTCTTC. Amino acid sequence: CASSPQPVNEQFF.

In this sample, this clonotype turned up many times. The chain combines TRBV20-1 with TRBJ2-3; D call uncertain. V was cut by 7 bases and J by 0 bases, with 8 bases left in between. The CDR3 is 12 amino acids. CDR1 is DFQATT, CDR2 SNEGSKA, per germline (reference sequence). This chain's CDR3 is CSVVISTDTQYF. In DNA, the CDR3 is TGCAGTGTGGTGATTAGCACAGATACGCAGTATTTT.

J is TRBJ2-5 and V is TRBV13; 12 nucleotides line up with TRBD2. The J call is uncertain, as TRBJ2-7 better fits the DNA end. Germline V gene sequence: CDR1 PRHDT, CDR2 FYEKMQ (reference sequence). This CDR3 comprises 16 residues. The CDR3 sequence: CASSPTGTSGSYEQYF. CDR3 nucleotide sequence: TGTGCCAGCAGCCCTACCGGGACTAGCGGGTCCTACGAGCAGTACTTC.

The chain joins TRBV10-3 to TRBJ2-1, with D unclear. The CDR3 is 16 amino acids. In germline, CDR1 is ENHRY, CDR2 SYGVKD. The V end was cut by 1 base, the J end by 5 bases, with 15 bases between. CDR3 DNA sequence: TGTGCCATCAGTGAGTTTGGTAAACAAGCCAACAATGAGCAGTTCTTC. Amino acids: CAISEFGKQANNEQFF.

The CDR3, as DNA: TGTGCCAGCAGCTTGGGCGGGAGCTTGGGCGAGCAGTACTTC. This sequence encodes CASSLGGSLGEQYF. The genes are TRBV5-6 and TRBJ2-4, with 7 bases matching TRBD2. The end of the DNA fits TRBJ2-7 better, so the J call may be wrong. The CDR3 is 14 residues long. Germline values: CDR1 SGHDT, CDR2 YYEEEE.

This clonotype is a singleton in its sample. The chain has TRBV7-3 and TRBJ2-5; TRBD2 might be the D (7 bases). The J call may be faulty, since TRBJ2-7 better matches the DNA end. The CDR3 has 15 amino acids. Germline V gene sequence: CDR1 SGHTA, CDR2 FQGTGA. The CDR3 DNA sequence: TGTGCCAGCATCTCAAGGGGGGGTGAATGCTACGAGCAGTACTTC. Its protein product is CASISRGGECYEQYF.

This clonotype was counted between two and nine times. The chain links TRBV28 to TRBJ2-5; no definite D call. Per germline, CDR1 MDHEN and CDR2 SYDVKM. The CDR3 is made up of 13 amino acids. The V and J ends lost 3 bases and 11 bases respectively, with 16 bases between them. The CDR3 protein is CASSLSTGLEQYF. For the CDR3, the DNA is TGTGCCAGCAGTTTGTCAACGGGTCTGGAGCAGTACTTC. Full variable domain (remainder filled in from reference TRBV28 and TRBJ2-5): DVKVTQSSRYLVKRTGEKVFLECVQDMDHENMFWYRQDPGLGLRLIYFSYDVKMKEKGDIPEGYSVSREKKERFSLILESASTNQTSMYLCASSLSTGLEQYFGPGTRLLVL.

The V gene is TRBV12-3 or TRBV12-4, the J gene TRBJ2-1, with TRBD2 identical over 9 bases. Trimming at V came to 1 base and at J to 8 bases, leaving 6 bases not matched to a gene. The CDR3 has 15 residues. Here the CDR3 DNA reads TGTGCCAGCAGTTTAGTTCCGGGACTAGCAGATGAGCAGTTCTTC. It translates to CASSLVPGLADEQFF.

About this clonotype itself: One end of the junction varies from germline; a read error may be responsible. V gene TRBV6-2 or TRBV6-3 combines with J gene TRBJ2-1, with 14 bases aligning to TRBD2. The CDR3 length is 17 residues. Germline CDR1 and CDR2: MNHEY and SVGEGT. The CDR3 DNA follows: TGTGCCAGCAGGGGACTAGCGGGAGTTCCCTCCTACAGTGAGCAGTTCTTC. Translation: CASRGLAGVPSYSEQFF.

This clonotype was observed a few times. This chain connects TRBV6-1 to TRBJ1-1; D is uncertain. The CDR3 consists of 13 residues. Germline V CDR1 and CDR2: MNHNS, SASEGT. The V and J ends lost 3 bases and 7 bases respectively, with 12 bases between them. CDR3 residues: CASSDGVVSEAFF. The DNA for the CDR3 is TGTGCCAGCAGTGATGGGGTTGTAAGTGAAGCTTTCTTT.

This chain links TRBV7-2 with TRBJ1-2; D ambiguous. Germline V gene sequence: CDR1 SGHTA, CDR2 FQGNSA. The ends were cut back, 1 base at V and 3 bases at J, with 9 bases in the middle. CDR3 length: 14 amino acids. CDR3 nucleotides: TGTGCCAGCAGCTTAGGTGGGGTGGACTATGGCTACACCTTC. This codes for CASSLGGVDYGYTF.

The chain uses TRBV2 and TRBJ2-7; D uncertain. The germline V gene encodes CDR1 SNHLY and CDR2 FYNNEI. The germline V and J ends were trimmed by 7 bases and 4 bases, with 11 bases remaining between them. The CDR3 has 12 amino acids. CDR3 amino acids: CASTGPRYEQYF. The DNA for the CDR3 is TGTGCCAGCACCGGGCCCAGGTACGAGCAGTACTTC.

The V gene is TRBV6-6, the J gene TRBJ2-1; TRBD2 matches at 9 bases. Per the germline V gene, CDR1 is MNHNY and CDR2 is SVGAGI (reference sequence). The CDR3 spans 15 residues. With 6 bases clipped from V and 5 bases from J, the junction kept 8 bases outside the gene matches. This CDR3 is CASRPASGINNEQFF. The CDR3 coding sequence is TGTGCCAGCAGACCGGCTAGCGGGATAAACAATGAGCAGTTCTTC.

This clonotype was recorded only once. V gene TRBV20-1 combines with J gene TRBJ2-7; TRBD1 aligns across 10 bases. The junction had 6 bases not matched to a gene; V was cut back by 8 bases and J by 5 bases. Per the germline V gene, CDR1 is DFQATT and CDR2 is SNEGSKA (reference sequence). The CDR3 totals 12 residues. This CDR3 reads CSIPGQGNEQYF. As DNA, the CDR3 is TGCAGTATACCGGGACAGGGGAACGAGCAGTACTTC.

The chain carries TRBV7-2 and TRBJ2-7; TRBD2 matches at 8 bases. The length of the CDR3 is 17 residues. J was trimmed by 0 bases and V by 5 bases; bases with no gene match: 12. Germline V gene sequence: CDR1 SGHTA, CDR2 FQGNSA. As DNA, the CDR3 is TGTGCCAGCAGCCAGATTAGCGGGACCTATTACTCCTACGAGCAGTACTTC. This gives the protein CASSQISGTYYSYEQYF.

This chain uses TRBV7-9 with TRBJ2-7, with D possibly TRBD2 on 6 matching bases. In germline, CDR1 is SEHNR, CDR2 FQNEAQ (reference sequence). Deletions cut 2 bases from V and 5 bases from J, with 10 bases between. This CDR3 is built from 13 residues. In nucleotides, the CDR3 is TGTGCCAGCAGCTTACGTGGAGGGAACGAGCAGTACTTC. Translation gives CASSLRGGNEQYF.

V usage is TRBV12-3 or TRBV12-4 and J usage is TRBJ2-6; D is unclear. Trimming left V 4 bases short and J 5 bases short, with 12 bases between. The CDR3 runs 15 residues. The DNA of the CDR3 is TGTGCCAGCAGTTCAGCGCAGCAGAGGGCCAACGTCCTGACTTTC. Translated: CASSSAQQRANVLTF.

The chain carries TRBV4-1 and TRBJ2-7, with 10 bases identical to TRBD1. Germline V gene sequence: CDR1 MGHRA, CDR2 YSYEKL. V was pared by 1 base and J by 1 base, with 4 bases of the junction left unmatched. This CDR3 has 16 residues. CDR3 coding DNA: TGCGCCAGCAGCCAAGTCCCGGGACAGGGGTCCTACGAGCAGTACTTC. Translated, it gives CASSQVPGQGSYEQYF.

The chain joins TRBV20-1 to TRBJ2-1, with D hard to call. Trimming cost V 3 bases and J 1 base, with 7 bases left between them. Germline V CDR1 and CDR2: DFQATT, SNEGSKA (reference sequence). This CDR3 has 13 amino acids. The CDR3 region is CSASFGSYNEQFF. The CDR3, as DNA: TGCAGTGCTAGTTTCGGGTCCTACAATGAGCAGTTCTTC.